This T cell receptor (beta chain) was sequenced during a study of T cell responses to AZD1222 COVID-19 vaccine (dated by TCRdb to about 2021). Describing the broader study: TCR sequencing was performed for more than 230 trial participants, of whom about 200 were given two doses of AZD1222 and roughly 25 were given two doses of MenACWY control vaccine. Trial participants were enrolled by age into 18-55, 56-69 and 70-plus year subgroups, with around 140, 26 and 57 TCR-sequenced participants respectively. General study outcomes and caveats: In the small 56-69-year group, the increase in depth fell short of significance, most likely because of low power. Only 5 to 7 AZD1222 recipients were SARS-CoV-2 seropositive at baseline, limiting conclusions about previously exposed vaccinees. Reportedly, close to half of the unique spike-specific TCRs recognized epitopes lying outside the regions that are mutated in the B.1.351 and B.1.1.7 variants. No day 14 peak-response samples were available, so repertoires were characterized only after the peak T cell response. The whole spike protein was spanned by vaccine-associated CD4 TCRs, and dominant responses were seen in regions 160-218 and 743-854. Most participants were white British and females outnumbered males, and the authors suggested that clonal diversity may have been underestimated. After two AZD1222 doses, both the breadth and the depth of spike-specific TCRs were significantly higher than at day 0 and than in MenACWY recipients.

This clone was found once. The antigen this receptor binds is unknown. No much larger clone exists at a distance of one base, and base qualities are not known. The sample's time point label, decoded: sample from adult after SARS-CoV-2 infection, after symptom onset. Two convalescent COVID-19 patients, sampled after symptom onset from adults with prior SARS-CoV-2 infection, were also TCR-sequenced for comparison. The CDR3 regions of human TCRbeta chains were analyzed by immunosequencing. The authors' pipeline ran thus. Repertoire TCRs were checked for matches against a reference library of SARS-CoV-2-specific TCRs that had been generated using the MIRA antigen-specificity platform. Breadth was defined as the fraction of unique TCRs that were SARS-CoV-2-associated. Depth was defined as the fraction of total T cells that were SARS-CoV-2-associated. Using the MIRA data, each spike-specific TCR was mapped to the spike region that the TCR reacts to and placed in a CD4 or CD8 class. Log10-transformed breadth and depth values were compared by one-way ANOVA with Sidak's multiple comparisons tests. TCRdb obtained this table from immuneACCESS and retained in-frame rearrangements with V and J assigned. These tables miss some clones; where compared with another copy, unresolved V genes account for less than half of the shortfall, and the remainder is unexplained. Clone size and the V and J calls come from that table; the DNA yielded D and trimming. Here the sample has approximately 150,000 clones; 85% to 95% occur a single time. The ten largest make up 9.5% to 15% of the sample.

The receptor was derived from an adult who had recovered from COVID-19. The starting material was peripheral blood, obtained after recovery from COVID-19.

The CDR3 corresponds to CASSQVGLAGDNEQFF. The sequenced DNA: TGCGCCAGCAGCCAAGTTGGACTAGCGGGAGACAATGAGCAGTTCTTC. Recombination connected TRBV4-1 to TRBJ2-1, with 13 bases aligning to TRBD2. The CDR3 covers 16 residues, taking in both the cysteine and the phenylalanine. The sequence is cut down to CDR3 DNA, 48 bases in frame from base 1. As encoded in the germline V gene, CDR1 is MGHRA while CDR2 is YSYEKL. Trimming takes 1 base off V and 5 bases off J; junction bases not matched to a gene: 2.